Sequencing of this T cell receptor (beta chain) was carried out in a study of blood T cell repertoires in COVID-19. Study-level background: The origin of the acute and convalescent COVID-19 samples was the United States, Italy and Spain. From T cells, B-cell-depleted T cells, or PBMCs came the material, which was cDNA or gDNA.

Germline-derived CDR1 and CDR2 are LNHDA and SQIVND (reference sequence). Losses at the gene ends were 5 bases for V and 5 bases for J; bases not matched to a gene: 7. This CDR3 spans 15 amino acids. Authors' methods: Reference gene primer amplification gave nucleated cell count estimates. Data came from immunoSEQ multiplex PCR; TCRdb stores just in-frame clones and leaves some out. V, J and clone size derive from that table, while D and trimming were established from the DNA sequence. The sample lists about 91,000 clones, under 85% occurring once. This clonotype was obtained from a man between 65 and 85 years old with acute or convalescent COVID-19. Sequencing used peripheral blood. The chain links TRBV19 to TRBJ2-2; TRBD1 matches 8 bases. The CDR3, as DNA: TGTGCCAGTAGTGGGACAGGTATCGGAACCGGGGAGCTGTTTTTT. Translated, it gives CASSGTGIGTGELFF.